This T cell receptor beta chain was obtained from a study of chemoradiotherapy in HPV16-positive cancers. Whole-study context: Candidate HPV-specific clones and shared TCR motifs came from a couple of HPV16-positive patients. Study-level findings and limits: Candidate HPV-specific clones and E7-related TCR motifs grew in tumor during treatment. Functional assays defining HPV-specific T cells used only a couple of HPV16-positive patients.

V shed 3 bases and J shed 8 bases, with 5 bases lying between them. There are 11 residues in the CDR3. The germline V gene encodes CDR1 KGHSH and CDR2 LQKENI. Remarks on this clone: Antigen: not known.

Produced via immunoSEQ multiplex PCR; TCRdb's table is partial and in-frame only. The sample includes approximately 5,000 clones, over 70% of them seen just once. V is TRBV18 and J is TRBJ2-1; D remains ambiguous. Sequencing used tumor tissue, obtained from a patient who underwent chemoradiotherapy. The origin of this receptor is a human donor with HPV-associated anogenital cancer. The CDR3 DNA reads as TGTGCCAGCTCACCGAAGGATGAGCAGTTCTTC. Translation gives CASSPKDEQFF.